This TCR beta chain stems from a study of cytomegalovirus exposure and HLA in healthy donors. Of note for this clone: Its specificity is unknown.

Overall study results and limits: The CMV antigen specificity of a few CMV-associated chains was confirmed through in vitro analysis. Subsequent analysis showed first-cohort TCR clusters tending to co-occur in approximately 120 validation repertoires. Most TCR sequences proved rare, with some public TCRs found in many donors.

The donors were part of the roughly 130-subject validation cohort, which stood apart from the roughly 730-subject first cohort. The CDR3 is 15 residues long. Germline V CDR1 and CDR2: MDHEN, SYDVKM. Trimming removed 4 bases from V and 6 bases from J, with 18 bases in between. The data were produced by immunoSEQ multiplex PCR, yet TCRdb's version contains in-frame clones alone and is incomplete. Of fewer than 90,000 clones listed, roughly 84% are singletons. The genes are TRBV28 and TRBJ1-2, with a tentative D call TRBD1 (5 bases). Sequencing was carried out using PBMCs. This receptor was taken from a woman younger than 30 in good health and CMV-seropositive. For the CDR3, the DNA is TGTGCCAGCAGTTCTCCATCTGGGGGAGGGGATGGCTACACCTTC. Protein sequence: CASSSPSGGGDGYTF.